The text below deals with one T cell receptor (beta chain). Its matching antigen is unknown. These data come from a study of T-cell memory formation after mild COVID-19. Study details: Largely, TCR clusters stayed within a single donor.

TCRdb re-derived calls from the 5' RACE reads in MiXCR, one entry per CDR3 protein. Of roughly 200,000 distinct CDR3 sequences listed, approximately 16% were seen once; the top ten hold 2.4%. Whole-study results and caveats: The CD4+ clones that contracted clustered mainly within CM and EM, and the CD8+ clones concentrated in EMRA. Clones contracting day 15 to 85 were balanced CD4/CD8; later expanders leaned CD4+.

Specimen: PBMCs or a T cell subset sorted from them (not recorded which). This clonotype was obtained from an adult woman who had mild COVID-19 (a few samples of this study predate the infection). Cell type and time point are not known.

CDR3 in amino acids: CASSFYRGIDGYTF. The CDR3 DNA is TGTGCCAGCAGTTTCTACAGGGGGATCGATGGCTACACCTTC. J is TRBJ1-2 and V is TRBV12-3 or TRBV12-4; 8 bases fit TRBD1. The CDR3 is 14 residues long. V dropped 3 bases and J dropped 6; count of bases not matched to a gene: 6.